The following is a TCR beta chain sequence with its context. Its antigen is as yet unknown. CDR1 is MNHEY, CDR2 SMNVEV, per germline (reference sequence). The CDR3 contains 14 residues. The data were obtained in a study of CXCR3-negative and CXCR3-positive naive CD8 T cells. Findings of the study overall: In both naive subsets diversity was comparably high, whereas memory CD8+ cells showed much lower diversity. TRBV-TRBJ usage was similar across naive CXCR3 subsets but distinct in memory cells.

The authors prepared UMI-labeled TRB cDNA libraries by 5' RACE. TCRdb reprocessed the 5' RACE reads and reports one entry per CDR3 protein, with no DNA. The table gives about 56,000 distinct CDR3 sequences; the top ten clones make up roughly 19% of it. The receptor's source is a human donor in good health. Some clones in this sample may be carry-over from other donors' samples. The sequencing sample was made of memory CD8+ T cells from blood. The chain joins TRBV27 to TRBJ2-1; TCRdb reports TRBD2, a call that lacks DNA to check it against. CDR3 sequence: CASSFPGGYNEQFF.